This is a list of T cell receptor beta chains from one sample in a study of T cell responses to AZD1222 COVID-19 vaccine. Here immunoSEQ multiplex PCR was the method, and the copy in TCRdb shows in-frame clones only, minus some. This repertoire shows about 130,000 clones, approximately 90% found once; its top ten account for 6.5% to 8.5%. The sample here was peripheral blood, taken on day 0 of AZD1222 vaccination. The receptors were sampled from an adult in good health. The conserved cysteine and the conserved F or W are not part of the CDR3 here.

TRBJ2-6 TRBV27 ASSLGQGAGANVLT
TRBJ2-1 TRBV11-3 ASSFSHNEQF
TRBJ2-1 TRBV7-3 ASSPLGGNEQF
TRBJ2-1 TRBV11-1 ASSLARVLSSYNEQF
TRBJ1-2 TRBV12-5 ASGLDGNYGYT
TRBJ1-5 TRBV19 ASSAAGIGNQPQH
TRBJ2-6 TRBV5-8 ASSFTGSGANVLT
TRBJ2-2 TRBV27 ASSEFSGELF
TRBJ2-3 TRBV4-1 ASSQAGLAGGPDTQY
TRBJ2-1 TRBV10-3 AIRGGVSAYNEQF
TRBJ1-3 TRBV7-8 ASSQTPDRGKKAYGNTIY
TRBJ2-3 TRBV2 ASSEAGGPTDTQY
TRBJ1-2 TRBV24-1 ATSDFGLDYGYT
TRBJ1-2 TRBV6-2/TRBV6-3 ASSYPQAWGFGYT
TRBJ2-6 TRBV4-2 ASSPGYGSDEGANVLT
TRBJ1-1 TRBV5-1 ASSLLGSPPASTEAF
TRBJ1-2 TRBV28 ASRLQGATSGYT
TRBJ1-4 TRBV18 ASSPIQGANIEKLF
TRBJ1-5 TRBV7-9 ASSLGTGGRDSNQPQH
TRBJ2-2 TRBV19 ATIARGRDTNTGELF
TRBJ1-3 TRBV15 ATSSIPRSGNTIY
TRBJ1-3 TRBV7-2 ASTKDRVGNTIY
TRBJ1-5 TRBV5-5 ASSPGQGYSNQPQH
TRBJ1-1 TRBV6-5 ASRPTELMNTEAF
TRBJ2-7 TRBV9 ASSVEWTPYEQY
TRBJ1-1 TRBV6-5 ASSSGQGARAEAF
TRBJ1-2 TRBV29-1 SVEWAGNYGYT